These 24 T cell receptor beta chains were all obtained from the same sample, sequenced in a study of cytomegalovirus exposure and HLA in healthy donors. Vbeta (60) and Jbeta (13) primers were used in the PCR. Profiled with immunoSEQ multiplex PCR; TCRdb holds only in-frame clones, not every one. The sample lists about 120,000 clones, over 60% occurring once. Input material: PBMCs. The origin of the receptors is a young man in good health and CMV-seropositive.

This chain links TRBV6-5 with TRBJ1-1; D is ambiguous. From germline, CDR1 is MNHEY and CDR2 SVGAGI. V lost 6 bases and J lost 7, with 15 bases in between. CDR3 length equals 13 residues. The CDR3 DNA is TGTGCCAGCAGCCGCCGAGTTGGAGGTGAAGCTTTCTTT. Protein sequence: CASSRRVGGEAFF.

V and J are TRBV28 and TRBJ2-7; D is perhaps TRBD2 (6 bases). V was shortened by 3 bases and J by 0 bases, with 12 bases between the two germline ends. This CDR3 comprises 15 residues. Germline V CDR1 and CDR2: MDHEN, SYDVKM. CDR3 nucleotide sequence: TGTGCCAGCAGTTTCGGAGGGGAGAGCTCCTACGAGCAGTACTTC. It is translated as CASSFGGESSYEQYF.

The count of this clone is one. The genes are TRBV14 and TRBJ1-2; 9 bases align to TRBD1. The CDR3 runs to 16 residues. Trimming at V came to 2 bases and at J to 4 bases, leaving 8 bases not matched to a gene. The germline gives CDR1 SGHDN, CDR2 FVKESK. CDR3 sequence (DNA): TGTGCCAGCAGCCAATCCCGGACAGGGGTTGTCTATGGCTACACCTTC. It specifies CASSQSRTGVVYGYTF.

This chain joins TRBV27 and TRBJ2-4; the D gene is possibly TRBD2 (5 bases). Per germline, CDR1 MNHEY and CDR2 SMNVEV (reference sequence). CDR3 length: 17 amino acids. V shed 2 bases and J shed 8 bases, with 22 bases lying between them. The CDR3, as DNA: TGTGCCAGCAGTTTAGAAGTAGGGCTTAGCGATGTGTACATTCAGTACTTC. As protein: CASSLEVGLSDVYIQYF.

The rearrangement joins TRBV5-4 to TRBJ1-1; a weak D match, TRBD1 (5 bases). The length of the CDR3 is 13 residues. Germline loops: CDR1 SGHNT, CDR2 YYREEE (reference sequence). The germline V and J ends were trimmed by 5 bases and 6 bases, with 14 bases remaining between them. The CDR3 here is CASSFSGTSEAFF. The DNA of the CDR3 is TGTGCCAGCAGTTTTTCAGGGACTTCTGAAGCTTTCTTT.

This clone was counted once. This chain's CDR3 is CASSLERTGPGYTF. CDR3 sequence (DNA): TGTGCCAGCAGCTTAGAACGGACAGGGCCTGGCTACACCTTC. The chain recombines TRBV7-9 with TRBJ1-2; TRBD1 matches 8 bases. V was pared by 1 base and J by 7 bases, with 5 bases of the junction left unmatched. CDR3 length equals 14 residues. Germline V gene data show CDR1 as SEHNR and CDR2 as FQNEAQ (reference sequence).

This clone was seen a few times. V and J are TRBV29-1 and TRBJ2-5, with TRBD1 matching over 8 bases. V lost 6 bases to trimming and J lost 3 bases; unmatched junction nucleotides: 3. The germline V gene has CDR1 SQVTM and CDR2 ANQGSEA. This CDR3 spans 12 amino acids. CDR3: CSVSGGEETQYF. DNA of the CDR3: TGCAGCGTCTCAGGGGGCGAAGAGACCCAGTACTTC.

This clone has more than one count but fewer than ten. The V call is TRBV11-3, the J call TRBJ1-1; the D gene is possibly TRBD1 (6 bases). This CDR3 region has 12 residues. Germline V gene lookup returns CDR1 SGHNT and CDR2 YENEEA. The V and J ends lost 4 bases and 4 bases respectively, with 7 bases between them. CDR3 residues: CASSSQGTEAFF. As DNA, the CDR3 is TGTGCCAGCAGCTCACAGGGCACTGAAGCTTTCTTT. Based on the CDR3 plus reference TRBV11-3 and TRBJ1-1, the full variable domain is EAGVVQSPRYKIIEKKQPVAFWCNPISGHNTLYWYLQNLGQGPELLIRYENEEAVDDSQLPKDRFSAERLKGVDSTLKIQPAELGDSAVYLCASSSQGTEAFFGQGTRLTVV.

V and J are TRBV6-6 and TRBJ1-4; D not resolved. The V end lost 8 bases, the J end lost 5 bases, and 15 bases lay between the germline ends. CDR1 MNHNY and CDR2 SVGAGI come from the germline V gene (reference sequence). The CDR3 has 14 amino acids. Here the CDR3 DNA reads TGTGCCAGCTTTGCCAACGGAGTAAATGAAAAACTGTTTTTT. As protein: CASFANGVNEKLFF.

This clone turned up a few times. This chain links TRBV28 with TRBJ2-7; weak D call: TRBD2 (6 bases). This CDR3 spans 14 amino acids. Germline CDR1 reads MDHEN; CDR2 reads SYDVKM. Trimming took 4 bases from V and 4 from J, leaving 14 bases between them. CDR3 residues: CASSSGTAAYEQYF. CDR3 coding DNA: TGTGCCAGCAGTTCCGGGACTGCAGCTTACGAGCAGTACTTC.

This clone was seen a single time. The chain couples TRBV5-4 to TRBJ2-3, with D hard to call. The germline V gene has CDR1 SGHNT and CDR2 YYREEE (reference sequence). The CDR3 sequence is 14 residues long. V was shortened by 0 bases and J by 2 bases, with 7 bases between the two germline ends. The CDR3 sequence is CASSLAYYTDTQYF. The CDR3 DNA follows: TGTGCCAGCAGCTTGGCTTACTACACAGATACGCAGTATTTT. The full variable domain, in which reference TRBV5-4 and TRBJ2-3 provide the parts outside the CDR3, is ETGVTQSPTHLIKTRGQQVTLRCSSQSGHNTVSWYQQALGQGPQFIFQYYREEENGRGNFPPRFSGLQFPNYSSELNVNALELDDSALYLCASSLAYYTDTQYFGPGTRLTVL.

The V call is TRBV27, the J call TRBJ1-5, with unresolved D. V was cut by 1 base and J by 4 bases, with 5 bases left in between. The germline CDR1 and CDR2 sequences are MNHEY and SMNVEV (reference sequence). The CDR3 length is 13 residues. The CDR3 spells CASSLLTNQPQHF. In DNA, the CDR3 is TGTGCCAGCAGTTTATTAACTAATCAGCCCCAGCATTTT.

The rearrangement uses TRBV2 and TRBJ2-7, with D possibly matching TRBD2 (6 bases). The CDR3 totals 16 residues. V was clipped by 7 bases and J by 5 bases, with 24 bases between them. In germline, CDR1 is SNHLY, CDR2 FYNNEI. The chain's CDR3 is CASKEDLWRENHEQYF. The CDR3 region has the DNA TGTGCCAGCAAAGAGGACCTCTGGCGGGAAAATCACGAGCAGTACTTC.

The rearrangement joins TRBV11-3 to TRBJ2-5; a weak D match, TRBD1 (7 bases). TRBJ2-7 matches the DNA end more closely, so the J call is doubtful. CDR1 is SGHNT, CDR2 YENEEA, per germline. This CDR3 region has 15 residues. The CDR3 DNA is TGTGCCAGCGGGGGTGGAGGGACAGCTTCCTACGAGCAGTACTTC. Its translation is CASGGGGTASYEQYF.

This chain links TRBV4-1 with TRBJ2-3; TRBD1 aligns across 7 bases. V dropped 1 base and J dropped 11; count of bases not matched to a gene: 9. Germline CDR1 MGHRA, CDR2 YSYEKL. This CDR3 has 14 residues. The CDR3 nucleotides are TGCGCCAGCAGCCAAGGACAGGGTGCGATGAGGCAGTATTTT. This sequence encodes CASSQGQGAMRQYF.

The chain links TRBV6-1 to TRBJ2-7; 11 bases line up with TRBD2. CDR3 length: 14 amino acids. The V and J ends lost 6 bases and 4 bases, in that order; junction bases with no gene match: 5. Germline V lookup: CDR1 MNHNS, CDR2 SASEGT. The CDR3 region is CASRSSGGIYEQYF. In DNA form, the CDR3 reads TGTGCCAGCAGATCTAGCGGGGGGATTTACGAGCAGTACTTC.

This clone was recorded once. The chain couples TRBV5-6 to TRBJ2-7; a weak D match, TRBD1 (5 bases). The germline V and J ends were trimmed by 7 bases and 10 bases, with 18 bases remaining between them. The CDR3 spans 12 residues. Germline loops: CDR1 SGHDT, CDR2 YYEEEE. DNA of the CDR3: TGTGCCAGCCAGGATGGACACAGAAGCCAGTACTTC. It translates to CASQDGHRSQYF.

This clone appeared a few times. V gene TRBV14 combines with J gene TRBJ2-7, with D perhaps TRBD2 (6 bases). The germline V and J ends were trimmed by 4 bases and 6 bases, with 16 bases remaining between them. The CDR3 sequence is 14 residues long. CDR1 is SGHDN and CDR2 is FVKESK in the germline V gene. CDR3 protein: CASSRWAGKREQYF. The CDR3 DNA sequence: TGTGCCAGCAGCCGGTGGGCGGGAAAACGCGAGCAGTACTTC.

The chain employs TRBV29-1 and TRBJ1-1; 9 nucleotides match TRBD1. This CDR3 contains 12 residues. The trim removed 5 bases at V and 8 bases at J, leaving 6 bases unmatched. Germline CDR1 is SQVTM and CDR2 is ANQGSEA. This chain's CDR3 is CSVTPGQGEAFF. The CDR3 nucleotides are TGCAGCGTTACTCCGGGACAGGGAGAAGCTTTCTTT. Together with reference TRBV29-1 and TRBJ1-1, the CDR3 gives the full variable domain: SAVISQKPSRDICQRGTSLTIQCQVDSQVTMMFWYRQQPGQSLTLIATANQGSEATYESGFVIDKFPISRPNLTFSTLTVSNMSPEDSSIYLCSVTPGQGEAFFGQGTRLTVV.

V and J are TRBV7-2 and TRBJ1-2; no firm D call. V was shortened by 1 base and J by 6 bases, with 15 bases between the two germline ends. The CDR3 loop spans 15 amino acids. The germline V gene encodes CDR1 SGHTA and CDR2 FQGNSA. The CDR3 spells CASSLVGSGSNGYTF. Here the CDR3 DNA reads TGTGCCAGCAGCTTAGTTGGCTCGGGGAGCAATGGCTACACCTTC.

This chain uses TRBV9 with TRBJ1-3; D possibly corresponds to TRBD1 (6 bases). V was pared by 3 bases and J by 2 bases, with 15 bases between. CDR1 is SGDLS, CDR2 YYNGEE, per germline. CDR3 length equals 16 residues. The CDR3 loop is CASSAGQHDPGNTIYF. In DNA, the CDR3 is TGTGCCAGCAGCGCAGGACAGCATGATCCTGGAAACACCATATATTTT.

The chain joins TRBV19 to TRBJ2-5, with 7 bases identical to TRBD1. The J call may be incorrect, as the DNA end agrees better with TRBJ2-7. The CDR3 has 14 amino acids. From germline, CDR1 is LNHDA and CDR2 SQIVND (reference sequence). As DNA, the CDR3 is TGTGCCAGTAGTAGACACACAGGGGATTACGAGCAGTACTTC. It codes for CASSRHTGDYEQYF.

The rearrangement joins TRBV7-2 to TRBJ2-2; D is possibly TRBD1 (5 bases). V was pared by 1 base and J by 6 bases, with 21 bases between. This CDR3 has 18 residues. Germline assignment: CDR1 SGHTA and CDR2 FQGNSA. The CDR3 spells CASSLGISPRAGAGELFF. The CDR3 DNA is TGTGCCAGCAGCTTAGGAATTTCTCCCAGGGCCGGCGCCGGGGAGCTGTTTTTT.

V and J are TRBV6-5 and TRBJ1-1; the D is unclear. Germline V gene lookup returns CDR1 MNHEY and CDR2 SVGAGI. V gave up 8 bases and J gave up 1 base, with 17 bases separating them. CDR3 size: 15 residues. CDR3 sequence reads: CASRPIPGKNTEAFF. In nucleotides, the CDR3 is TGTGCCAGCCGACCCATTCCGGGTAAGAACACTGAAGCTTTCTTT.